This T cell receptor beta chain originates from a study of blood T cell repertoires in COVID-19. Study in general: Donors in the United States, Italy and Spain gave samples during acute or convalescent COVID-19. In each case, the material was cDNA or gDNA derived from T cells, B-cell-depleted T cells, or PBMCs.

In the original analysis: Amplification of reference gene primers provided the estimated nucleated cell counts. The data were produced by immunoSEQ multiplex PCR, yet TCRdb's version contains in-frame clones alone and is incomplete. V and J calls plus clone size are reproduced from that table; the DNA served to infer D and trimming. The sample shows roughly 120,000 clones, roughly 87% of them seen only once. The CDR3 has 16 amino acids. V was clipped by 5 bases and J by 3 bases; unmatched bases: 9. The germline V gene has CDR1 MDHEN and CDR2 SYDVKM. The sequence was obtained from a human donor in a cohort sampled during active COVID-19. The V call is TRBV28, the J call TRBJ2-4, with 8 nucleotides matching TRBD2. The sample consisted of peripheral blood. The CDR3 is CASSGGGSGNKNIQYF. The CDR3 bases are TGTGCCAGCAGTGGGGGGGGTAGCGGGAACAAAAACATTCAGTACTTC.